This entry describes one TCR beta chain. The antigen it recognizes is unknown. The record has no base qualities; no much larger clone is one base away. This entry belongs to a study of beta chain features in type 1 diabetes (dated by TCRdb to 2016 to 2019). The study in broad terms: Mean age, gender distribution, total cell number and subset yield did not differ between patients and healthy donors. Whereas all 30 or so donors provided naive and central memory subsets, regulatory and stem cell-like memory subsets were isolated from just 8 patients and about 8 healthy donors. A total of roughly 99 million sorted cells were examined across all samples, and the number of cells per subset was strongly correlated with RNA yield. In the study, recently diagnosed type 1 diabetes patients and matched healthy donors were compared on the TCRB repertoires of their sorted circulating CD4+ T cell subsets. Study-level results and caveats: HLA sub-analyses involved small numbers of individuals, so any influence of HLA type on TCRB rearrangement remained unresolved. Sequencing cDNA rather than genomic DNA could over-represent highly expressing activated cells, although activation and CD3 levels did not differ between groups. PCR may preferentially amplify shorter templates, but because patient and control samples were amplified and corrected together, any resulting skew would affect both groups equally. At VDJ recombination sites, patients with type 1 diabetes made fewer insertions and deleted more nucleotides, a pattern implying thymic rearrangement abnormalities. The naive, central memory and regulatory TCRB repertoires appeared to resemble one another more closely among patients than among healthy donors. In all four CD4+ subsets, TCRB CDR3 length was moderately but significantly shorter in type 1 diabetes patients.

Each donor gave one peripheral blood draw, averaging about 120 mL, which was collected into heparinised tubes. A BD FACSAria II was used to sort naive, central memory, regulatory and stem cell-like memory CD4+ T cells with a panel that included CD45RO, CCR7, CD25, CD127, CD95 and CD27. All sorted populations exceeded 98% purity. PBMCs were separated immediately by Lymphoprep density gradient centrifugation and were stained directly, without being cultured. So that batch effects would be minimized, each experiment stained and sorted samples in pairs, pairing one healthy donor with one patient. The High Capacity cDNA Reverse Transcription Kit was used to reverse transcribe all of the isolated RNA, meaning that expressed TCRB transcripts were what got sequenced. Deep immunoSEQ sequencing was performed on naive, central memory and regulatory T cell samples, with an average of about 4 million total reads per sample. After sorted cells were lysed in RLT buffer, RNA was extracted with DNase-treated RNeasy Micro or Mini kits, with the choice depending on cell number. Each cell subset was processed on its own to prevent cross-contamination, while patient and healthy donor samples were processed together. The immunoSEQ multiplex PCR was used to amplify TCRB sequences from cDNA, yielding 87-bp fragments that span the CDR3 region. Amplicons were sequenced on the Illumina HiSeq platform. In the paper's pipeline: PCR bias was computationally corrected using synthetic template baselines, reads within Hamming distance 2 were collapsed, and singletons that could not be merged were discarded. By aligning reads against IMGT, V, D and J genes, CDR3 length, and insertions or deletions at six rearrangement sites were assigned. Within each subset, clonotype counts were normalized to the number of sorted cells before true diversity and Gini coefficients were calculated with the tcR R package. The overlap coefficient, calculated on TCRB nucleotide sequences, was used to measure repertoire sharing. Sourced from immuneACCESS, this table was stored by TCRdb with only in-frame sequences that have V and J called. A share of the clones is absent; for the studies checked, an unresolved V gene accounts for under half, and the remainder has no known explanation. V and J calls and clone size are as listed in that table; D and trimming were resolved from the DNA. The sample table records around 320,000 clones; 12% to 15% of these occur just once. The biggest ten clones account for more than 6.5% of the sample.

Relative to germline, V is 5 bases shorter and J is 7 bases shorter, with 9 bases between their ends. Spanning cysteine to phenylalanine, the CDR3 consists of 12 amino acids. The entry retains the CDR3 DNA only, 36 bases that are in frame from base 1. CDR1 MNHEY and CDR2 SVGAGI were looked up in the germline V gene. Sequenced input: central memory CD4+ T cells from blood. This receptor was obtained from a man aged 25 to 45 in good health. The rearranged segments are TRBV6-5 and TRBJ1-5; the D gene is not confidently resolved. The CDR3 loop reads CASSPQLQPQHF. The DNA sequence is TGTGCCAGCAGTCCCCAATTGCAGCCCCAGCATTTT.